This TCR beta chain was documented in a study of blood T cell repertoires in COVID-19. Study-level information: From T cells, B-cell-depleted T cells, or PBMCs came the material, which was cDNA or gDNA.

Authors' data handling: Nucleated cell number was recorded as an estimate derived from reference gene primer amplification. Profiling relied on immunoSEQ multiplex PCR, and the TCRdb table lists in-frame clones only, not all of them. Clone size and the V and J calls come from that table; the DNA yielded D and trimming. The sample shows 50,000 to 55,000 clones, about 88% of them seen only once. This clone has just one count. Germline values: CDR1 SEHNR, CDR2 FQNEAQ (reference sequence). The CDR3 is 17 residues long. V was pared by 10 bases and J by 1 base, with 13 bases of the junction left unmatched. The receptor's source is a man aged 60 to 69 with active COVID-19. The chain joins TRBV7-9 to TRBJ2-6, with 7 nucleotides matching TRBD2. Sequencing input: peripheral blood. As DNA, the CDR3 is TGTGCCACCCCCACTTCGGCGGGAGCATCTGGGGCCAACGTCCTGACTTTC. It yields the protein CATPTSAGASGANVLTF.